The 19 T cell receptor beta chains reported below all come from one sample, sequenced in a study of beta chain features in type 1 diabetes. No antigen has been assigned to these receptors. Study conclusions and caveats: People with Type 1 diabetes carried modestly yet significantly shorter TCRB CDR3s in all four CD4+ subsets.

The study reverse transcribed the entire isolated RNA, so it sequenced expressed TCRB transcripts. Here immunoSEQ multiplex PCR was the method, and the copy in TCRdb shows in-frame clones only, minus some. The sample yields about 240,000 clones, about 15% seen once. Sequencing input: naive CD4+ T cells from blood. The receptors derive from a man aged 25 to 45 with type 1 diabetes.

The J gene is TRBJ1-6, the V gene TRBV2; 9 nucleotides align to TRBD1. Germline V gene lookup returns CDR1 SNHLY and CDR2 FYNNEI. With 11 bases clipped from V and 2 bases from J, the junction kept 4 bases outside the gene matches. The length of the CDR3 is 14 residues. The CDR3 is CAGTGNTYNSPLHF. The CDR3 DNA is TGTGCCGGGACAGGGAATACCTATAATTCACCCCTCCACTTT.

This clone was seen a handful of times. The chain has TRBV6-6 and TRBJ2-1, with a weak D call TRBD1 (6 bases). V shed 3 bases and J shed 6 bases, with 15 bases lying between them. CDR1 is MNHNY, CDR2 SVGAGI, per germline (reference sequence). This CDR3 has 15 amino acids. CDR3 loop: CASSYEHRTANEQFF. As DNA, the CDR3 is TGTGCCAGCAGTTATGAACATAGGACAGCCAATGAGCAGTTCTTC.

The V call is TRBV2, the J call TRBJ2-1; TRBD1 matches at 9 bases. Looked up from germline, CDR1 is SNHLY and CDR2 is FYNNEI. With V trimmed by 3 bases and J by 9 bases, 9 bases remained unmatched. This CDR3 is 15 amino acids long. In nucleotides, the CDR3 is TGTGCCAGCAGTGAGGGGACAGGGATCTCCAGTGAGCAGTTCTTC. It encodes CASSEGTGISSEQFF.

This clone has just a few counts. The V call is TRBV7-9, the J call TRBJ2-5; the match to TRBD1 covers 9 bases. The germline gives CDR1 SEHNR, CDR2 FQNEAQ (reference sequence). The V and J ends lost 7 bases and 3 bases, in that order; junction bases with no gene match: 3. The CDR3 consists of 13 residues. This CDR3 is CASKGTGKETQYF. The DNA for the CDR3 is TGTGCCAGCAAGGGGACAGGGAAAGAGACCCAGTACTTC.

The rearrangement joins TRBV5-4 to TRBJ2-1; TRBD2 is a possible D gene (6 bases). V was trimmed by 4 bases and J by 15 bases, leaving 17 bases between them. Per the germline V gene, CDR1 is SGHNT and CDR2 is YYREEE (reference sequence). This CDR3 contains 12 residues. CDR3 amino acids: CASSLPSGVGFF. CDR3 DNA sequence: TGTGCCAGCAGCCTTCCATCGGGGGTTGGGTTCTTC.

This clone was detected a few times. This chain uses TRBV5-6 with TRBJ2-3; no clear D gene. Germline V lookup: CDR1 SGHDT, CDR2 YYEEEE. The ends were cut back, 0 bases at V and 6 bases at J, with 8 bases in the middle. The CDR3 runs to 13 residues. CDR3 DNA: TGTGCCAGCAGCTTGGCCGGAGTTGATACGCAGTATTTT. It translates to CASSLAGVDTQYF.

The chain has TRBV7-9 and TRBJ2-5; 7 bases agree with TRBD1. V lost 7 bases, J lost 1 base, and 3 bases stayed unmatched. Germline V gives CDR1 SEHNR, CDR2 FQNEAQ (reference sequence). This CDR3 is built from 13 residues. CDR3 in DNA: TGTGCCAGCAACTGGGACAGCCAAGAGACCCAGTACTTC. This codes for CASNWDSQETQYF.

The chain recombines TRBV7-8 with TRBJ1-4; 8 positions agree with TRBD1. V lost 5 bases to trimming and J lost 3 bases; unmatched junction nucleotides: 5. Germline assignment: CDR1 SGHVS and CDR2 FQNEAQ. CDR3 length equals 15 residues. The CDR3 protein is CASSAQGAANEKLFF. The CDR3 nucleotides read TGTGCCAGCAGCGCCCAGGGGGCGGCTAATGAAAAACTGTTTTTT.

The CDR3 nucleotides are TGTGCCAGCAGCTTAATTGCGGGACTAGCGGGAGAGACCCAGTACTTC. Translated, it gives CASSLIAGLAGETQYF. The gene calls are TRBV7-2 and TRBJ2-5; 12 nucleotides line up with TRBD2. Germline V gene data show CDR1 as SGHTA and CDR2 as FQGNSA. V lost 2 bases, J lost 4 bases, and 5 bases stayed unmatched. The CDR3 is made up of 16 amino acids. Full variable domain (missing parts from reference TRBV7-2 and TRBJ2-5): GAGVSQSPSNKVTEKGKDVELRCDPISGHTALYWYRQSLGQGLEFLIYFQGNSAPDKSGLPSDRFSAERTGGSVSTLTIQRTQQEDSAVYLCASSLIAGLAGETQYFGPGTRLLVL.

This clone came up a few times. This sequence joins TRBV6-5 and TRBJ1-1, with D hard to call. V lost 6 bases to trimming and J lost 6 bases, with 14 bases between them. The CDR3 contains 13 residues. The germline CDR1 and CDR2 sequences are MNHEY and SVGAGI. CDR3 DNA: TGTGCCAGCAGATACCGTGCCGGGGCTGAAGCTTTCTTT. This encodes CASRYRAGAEAFF.

This clone was recorded a few times. The V gene is TRBV5-1, the J gene TRBJ2-7; 8 nucleotides agree with TRBD1. After removal of 0 bases from V and 3 bases from J, the junction contained 2 bases not matched to a gene. CDR1 is SGHRS, CDR2 YFSETQ, per germline. This CDR3 spans 14 amino acids. The CDR3 is CASSLEDRDYEQYF. The CDR3, as DNA: TGCGCCAGCAGCTTGGAGGACAGGGACTACGAGCAGTACTTC.

The rearrangement joins TRBV10-2 to TRBJ2-1; perhaps TRBD2 as D (5 bases). V was shortened by 3 bases and J by 2 bases, with 8 bases between the two germline ends. This CDR3 comprises 14 residues. Germline CDR1 reads WSHSY; CDR2 reads SAAADI. CDR3: CASSDGRAYNEQFF. The CDR3 DNA follows: TGCGCCAGCAGTGATGGGCGGGCCTACAATGAGCAGTTCTTC.

J is TRBJ2-1 and V is TRBV5-1, with 9 bases lining up with TRBD2. This CDR3 comprises 13 residues. Germline V gene data show CDR1 as SGHRS and CDR2 as YFSETQ. Trimming took 4 bases from V and 5 from J; bases not matched to a gene: 1. CDR3 bases: TGCGCCAGCAGCCGGACTAGCGACAATGAGCAGTTCTTC. It encodes CASSRTSDNEQFF.

V usage is TRBV7-2 and J usage is TRBJ1-2; the D gene is possibly TRBD1 (6 bases). V shed 5 bases and J shed 0 bases, with 10 bases lying between them. Germline-derived CDR1 and CDR2 are SGHTA and FQGNSA. The CDR3 loop spans 14 amino acids. The CDR3 nucleotides read TGTGCCAGCAGCCTACGGGACACTAACTATGGCTACACCTTC. Encoded protein: CASSLRDTNYGYTF.

This clone was observed a few times. V and J are TRBV7-2 and TRBJ2-7; the match to TRBD2 covers 9 bases. The CDR3 consists of 16 residues. CDR1 and CDR2 from the germline V gene are SGHTA and FQGNSA. The V gene end was trimmed by 1 base and the J gene end by 3 bases; junction bases not matched to a gene: 7. In DNA form, the CDR3 reads TGTGCCAGCAGCTTAGTGTCGGTAGCGGGAGTCTACGAGCAGTACTTC. Its translation: CASSLVSVAGVYEQYF.

This clone was observed a handful of times. The rearrangement links TRBV19 to TRBJ1-2, with a tentative D call TRBD1 (6 bases). The CDR3 runs 17 residues. Germline-derived CDR1 and CDR2 are LNHDA and SQIVND (reference sequence). V lost 4 bases and J 0 bases, leaving 18 bases between the germline ends. CDR3 sequence: CASSNSGTRLSNYGYTF. CDR3 in DNA: TGTGCCAGTAGTAACTCCGGGACACGCCTTTCTAACTATGGCTACACCTTC.

V usage is TRBV7-9 and J usage is TRBJ2-1; 7 bases are a match to TRBD1. After removal of 5 bases from V and 6 bases from J, the junction contained 7 bases not matched to a gene. This CDR3 comprises 14 residues. The V gene's germline CDR1 is SEHNR and CDR2 FQNEAQ (reference sequence). This chain's CDR3 is CASSTREGANEQFF. The CDR3 DNA reads TGTGCCAGCAGCACCCGCGAGGGGGCCAATGAGCAGTTCTTC.

The CDR3: CASSWTDLPGTEAFF. Here the CDR3 DNA reads TGTGCCAGCAGCTGGACAGACTTACCAGGCACTGAAGCTTTCTTT. The rearrangement links TRBV7-9 to TRBJ1-1, with a possible D match to TRBD1 (6 bases). The V and J ends lost 4 bases and 4 bases respectively, with 16 bases between them. This CDR3 is built from 15 residues. Germline CDR1 reads SEHNR; CDR2 reads FQNEAQ (reference sequence).

The V and J genes are TRBV19 and TRBJ2-5, with D perhaps matching TRBD1 (5 bases). Germline CDR1 and CDR2: LNHDA and SQIVND (reference sequence). The CDR3 runs to 14 residues. The V gene lost 4 bases and the J gene lost 4 bases, with 13 bases spanning the gap. CDR3 sequence: CASSTGASGETQYF. The DNA of the CDR3 is TGTGCCAGTAGTACTGGGGCTTCGGGAGAGACCCAGTACTTC.